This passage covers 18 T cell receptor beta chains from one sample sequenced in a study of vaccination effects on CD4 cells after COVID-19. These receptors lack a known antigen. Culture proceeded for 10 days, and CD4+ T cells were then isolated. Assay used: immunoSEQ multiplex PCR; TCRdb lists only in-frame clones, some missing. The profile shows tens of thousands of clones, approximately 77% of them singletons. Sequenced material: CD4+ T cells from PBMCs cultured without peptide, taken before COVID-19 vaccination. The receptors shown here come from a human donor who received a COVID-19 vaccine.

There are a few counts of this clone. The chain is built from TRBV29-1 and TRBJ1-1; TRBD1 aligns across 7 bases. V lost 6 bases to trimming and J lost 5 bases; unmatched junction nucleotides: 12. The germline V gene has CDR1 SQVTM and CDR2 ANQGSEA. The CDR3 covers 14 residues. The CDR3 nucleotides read TGCAGCGTCCTCCGACAGGGTGTACGGACTGAAGCTTTCTTT. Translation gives CSVLRQGVRTEAFF.

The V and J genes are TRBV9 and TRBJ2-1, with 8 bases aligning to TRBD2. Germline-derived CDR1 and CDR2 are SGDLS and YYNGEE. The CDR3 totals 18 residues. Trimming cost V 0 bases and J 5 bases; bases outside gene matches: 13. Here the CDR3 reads CASSVDQVGGGRNNEQFF. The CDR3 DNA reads TGTGCCAGCAGCGTAGATCAAGTGGGCGGGGGGCGCAACAATGAGCAGTTCTTC.

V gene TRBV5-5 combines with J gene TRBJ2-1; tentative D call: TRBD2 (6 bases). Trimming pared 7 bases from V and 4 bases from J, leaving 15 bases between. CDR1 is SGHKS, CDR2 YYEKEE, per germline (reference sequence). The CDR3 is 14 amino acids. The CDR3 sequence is CASLEGLGYNEQFF. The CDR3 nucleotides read TGTGCCAGCCTGGAGGGACTGGGGTACAATGAGCAGTTCTTC. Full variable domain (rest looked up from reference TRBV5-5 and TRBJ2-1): DAGVTQSPTHLIKTRGQQVTLRCSPISGHKSVSWYQQVLGQGPQFIFQYYEKEERGRGNFPDRFSARQFPNYSSELNVNALLLGDSALYLCASLEGLGYNEQFFGPGTRLTVL.

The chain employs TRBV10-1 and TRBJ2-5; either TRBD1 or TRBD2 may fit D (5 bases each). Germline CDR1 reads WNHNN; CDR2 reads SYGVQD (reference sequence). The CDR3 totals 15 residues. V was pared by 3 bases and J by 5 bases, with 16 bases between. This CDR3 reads CASSDGGRVGETQYF. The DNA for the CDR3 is TGCGCCAGCAGTGATGGGGGACGGGTTGGGGAGACCCAGTACTTC.

The CDR3 DNA is TGCGCCAGCAGCGGGACCGGGACTAGCGGGGGGAATGGGGATACGCAGTATTTT. Translating it yields CASSGTGTSGGNGDTQYF. This rearrangement joins TRBV5-1 to TRBJ2-3, with 15 bases lining up with TRBD2. J gave up 6 bases and V 4 bases, and 12 bases lay outside the gene matches. The CDR3 runs 18 residues. Germline lookup yields CDR1 SGHRS and CDR2 YFSETQ.

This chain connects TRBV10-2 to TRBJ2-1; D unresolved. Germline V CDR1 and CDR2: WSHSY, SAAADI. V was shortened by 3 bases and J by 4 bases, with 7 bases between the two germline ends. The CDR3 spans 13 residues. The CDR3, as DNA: TGCGCCAGCAGTGAATGGGGTTACAATGAGCAGTTCTTC. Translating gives CASSEWGYNEQFF.

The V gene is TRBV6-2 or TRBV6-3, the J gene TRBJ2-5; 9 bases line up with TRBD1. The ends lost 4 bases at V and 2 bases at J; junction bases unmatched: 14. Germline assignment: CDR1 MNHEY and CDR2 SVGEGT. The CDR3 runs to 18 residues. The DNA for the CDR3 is TGTGCCAGCAGTTGGGGGGGTGTGGGACAGGGTTTTCAAGAGACCCAGTACTTC. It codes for CASSWGGVGQGFQETQYF.

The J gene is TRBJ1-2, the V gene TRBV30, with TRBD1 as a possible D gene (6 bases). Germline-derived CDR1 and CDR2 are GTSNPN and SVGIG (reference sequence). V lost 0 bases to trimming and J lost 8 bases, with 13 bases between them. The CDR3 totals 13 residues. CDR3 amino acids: CAWSVGTGRGYTF. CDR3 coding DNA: TGTGCCTGGAGTGTGGGTACAGGGCGCGGCTACACCTTC.

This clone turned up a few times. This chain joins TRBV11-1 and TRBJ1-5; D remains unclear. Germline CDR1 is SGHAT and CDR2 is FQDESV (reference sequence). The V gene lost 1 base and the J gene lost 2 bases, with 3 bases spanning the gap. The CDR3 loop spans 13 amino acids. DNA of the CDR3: TGTGCCAGCAGCTTAGTACGCAATCAGCCCCAGCATTTT. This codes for CASSLVRNQPQHF. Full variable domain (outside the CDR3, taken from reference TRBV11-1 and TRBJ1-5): EAEVAQSPRYKITEKSQAVAFWCDPISGHATLYWYRQILGQGPELLVQFQDESVVDDSQLPKDRFSAERLKGVDSTLKIQPAELGDSAMYLCASSLVRNQPQHFGDGTRLSIL.

The CDR3 is CASSQDPGNTDTQYF. CDR3 nucleotides: TGTGCCAGCAGCCAAGACCCCGGGAACACAGATACGCAGTATTTT. This chain joins TRBV14 and TRBJ2-3; TRBD2 might be the D (5 bases). CDR1 and CDR2 from the germline V gene are SGHDN and FVKESK. V lost 0 bases to trimming and J lost 2 bases, with 9 bases between them. The CDR3 extends over 15 amino acids.

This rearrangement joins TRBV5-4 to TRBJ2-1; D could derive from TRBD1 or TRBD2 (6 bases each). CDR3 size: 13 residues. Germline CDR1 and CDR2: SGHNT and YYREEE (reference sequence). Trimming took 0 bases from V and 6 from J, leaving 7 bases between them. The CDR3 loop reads CASSLGGANEQFF. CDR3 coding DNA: TGTGCCAGCAGCTTGGGGGGGGCCAATGAGCAGTTCTTC.

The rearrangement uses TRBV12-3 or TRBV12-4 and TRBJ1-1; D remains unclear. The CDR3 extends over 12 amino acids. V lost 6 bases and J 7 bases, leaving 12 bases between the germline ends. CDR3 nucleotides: TGTGCCAGCAGCTACGGACGTTTTGAAGCTTTCTTT. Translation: CASSYGRFEAFF.

CDR3 region: CASSIRTGVGTDTQYF. In DNA form, the CDR3 reads TGTGCCAGCAGCATACGGACAGGGGTCGGCACAGATACGCAGTATTTT. This rearrangement joins TRBV5-6 to TRBJ2-3; 9 positions agree with TRBD1. The germline CDR1 and CDR2 sequences are SGHDT and YYEEEE. After removal of 4 bases from V and 1 base from J, the junction contained 7 bases not matched to a gene. The length of the CDR3 is 16 residues.

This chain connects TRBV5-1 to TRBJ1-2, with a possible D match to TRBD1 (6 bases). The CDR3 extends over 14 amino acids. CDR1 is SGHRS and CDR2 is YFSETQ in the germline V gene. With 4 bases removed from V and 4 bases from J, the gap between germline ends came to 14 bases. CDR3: CASSAPQGGYGYTF. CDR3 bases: TGCGCCAGCAGCGCACCACAGGGAGGCTATGGCTACACCTTC.

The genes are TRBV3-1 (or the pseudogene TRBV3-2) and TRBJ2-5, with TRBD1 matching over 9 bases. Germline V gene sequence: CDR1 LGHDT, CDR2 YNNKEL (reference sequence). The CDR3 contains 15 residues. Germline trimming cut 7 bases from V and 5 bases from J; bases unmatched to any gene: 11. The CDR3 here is CASTPSPTGGETQYF. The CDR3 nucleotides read TGTGCCAGCACCCCAAGCCCGACAGGGGGGGAGACCCAGTACTTC.

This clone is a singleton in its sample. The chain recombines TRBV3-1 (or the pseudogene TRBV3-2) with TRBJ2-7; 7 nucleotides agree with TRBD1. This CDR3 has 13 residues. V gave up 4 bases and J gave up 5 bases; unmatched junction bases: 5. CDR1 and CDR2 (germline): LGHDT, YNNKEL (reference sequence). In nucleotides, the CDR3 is TGTGCCAGCAGCCTCAGACAGGGCAACGAGCAGTACGTC. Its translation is CASSLRQGNEQYV.

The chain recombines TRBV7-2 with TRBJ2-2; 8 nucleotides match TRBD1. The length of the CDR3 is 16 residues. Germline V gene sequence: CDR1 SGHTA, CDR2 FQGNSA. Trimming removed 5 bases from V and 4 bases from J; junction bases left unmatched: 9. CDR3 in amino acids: CASSPRDRNPTGELFF. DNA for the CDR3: TGTGCCAGCAGCCCCCGGGACAGGAATCCCACCGGGGAGCTGTTTTTT.

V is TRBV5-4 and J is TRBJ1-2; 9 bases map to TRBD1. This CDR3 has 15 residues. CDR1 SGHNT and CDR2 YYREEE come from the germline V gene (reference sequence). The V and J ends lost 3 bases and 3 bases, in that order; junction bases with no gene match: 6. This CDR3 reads CASSSTGGSDYGYTF. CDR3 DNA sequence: TGTGCCAGCAGCTCGACAGGGGGGAGTGACTATGGCTACACCTTC.